Listed below are T cell receptor beta chains from one sample, sequenced in a study of tumor-infiltrating lymphocytes in primary liver carcinoma. Each CDR3 protein gets one entry after TCRdb re-called the multiplex PCR reads with MiXCR. Among about 210,000 distinct CDR3 sequences listed, 70% to 90% were seen once. Sequenced material: tumor tissue from primary liver carcinoma. These receptors were collected from a man in his forties or fifties with primary liver carcinoma and hepatitis B virus infection. CDR3s include the opening cysteine and the closing phenylalanine or tryptophan.

CDR3aa | v_gene
CSIEDATSQETQYF | TRBV29-1
CASSIQAGVSTDTQYF | TRBV11-2
CASNRALGLVGENEQFF | TRBV5-5
CAWRTLGGVVYGYTF | TRBV30
CASSLGGKARYF | TRBV11-1
CTSSMGGDRGIPLSGANVLTF | TRBV11-2
CATRTGYQETQYF | TRBV2
CASSPGAGGFAGKLFF | TRBV5-4
CAISRTSSYEQYF | TRBV28
CASSFSDTVGQPQHF | TRBV5-5
CGVETSTANTGELFF | TRBV29-1
CASRIDRGLGEPYF | TRBV28
CASSVTGKDTETFF | TRBV6-5
CVSSTGGTTETFF | TRBV6-6
CVISQGTNFDEQFF | TRBV4-3
CASSLTGGSQSHHF | TRBV28
CASSLQGPVGQYF | TRBV28
CASSQTAGTGWWYEQYF | TRBV4-1
CTCSLAGQGNNEQFF | TRBV5-4
CASSLRARGNEQFF | TRBV2
CSVGTIAANTRELFF | TRBV29-1
CASIQDKRASYNEQFF | TRBV5-4
CASRSESDNQETQYF | TRBV6-1
CTSSLGPAGESSNEQYF | TRBV11-1
CAITTTVVAKNIQYF | TRBV11-2
CSVAGSGTEELFF | TRBV29-1
CANSQETGNNQPQHF | TRBV4-1
CRGTQGSRGLFF | TRBV29-1
CASRTGEAYGYTF | TRBV6-1
CASSRVRGIEIQYF | TRBV7-8
CRVPATSANGYTF | TRBV29-1
CASSLGVPGFPLNEQFF | TRBV11-3
CSVASSYDSPLHF | TRBV29-1
CASRGGRVNSPLHF | TRBV11-2
CTSSRGTIGDTQFF | TRBV5-4
CASSYLRVPNQSQHF | TRBV6-2/TRBV6-3
CSVPGTIYNKQFF | TRBV29-1
CASSLIPGGNQPQHF | TRBV5-1
CARTPEVAGVYNEQFF | TRBV4-1
CSVDRTVMGDTQFF | TRBV29-1
CASSPNSGSYEQYF | TRBV4-3
CPSSLGTGRNSPLHF | TRBV6-6
CSVTLDRAYNEQFF | TRBV29-1
CSGGPGWGMKTEAFF | TRBV29-1
CASRSAEPAIF | TRBV6-2/TRBV6-3
CASSLASGTDTQYF | TRBV28
CASSQDQGRQQNF | TRBV4-3
CSVETDRGRAETHYF | TRBV29-1
CASRTRGHGNLNTEAFF | TRBV19
CASSIYRGPSTDMQYF | TRBV5-6